These 19 T cell receptor beta chains share one sample of origin, sequenced in a study of CD8+ T cells in alopecia areata. The treatment was: oral pan-JAK inhibitor, 5-10 mg twice daily. RNA extraction and reverse transcription yielded cDNA as sequencing template. Libraries were prepared by immunoSEQ multiplex PCR; TCRdb keeps only in-frame clonotypes and omits some of them. The sample carries roughly 170,000 clones, roughly 50% recorded once. The sample was CD8+ T cells sorted from blood, taken at week 24, from a patient treated with tofacitinib. The source is a human donor with alopecia areata.

The chain links TRBV5-6 to TRBJ2-7; 8 nucleotides line up with TRBD2. Per germline, CDR1 SGHDT and CDR2 YYEEEE. This CDR3 region has 16 residues. V trimming: 0 bases; J trimming: 2 bases; junction bases outside the gene matches: 7. DNA for the CDR3: TGTGCCAGCAGCTTGGGGAGCGGGGGTCTTACCTACGAGCAGTACTTC. It codes for CASSLGSGGLTYEQYF.

This chain joins TRBV9 and TRBJ1-2; D is uncertain. The length of the CDR3 is 14 residues. Germline V gene lookup returns CDR1 SGDLS and CDR2 YYNGEE. The V end lost 0 bases, the J end lost 8 bases, and 14 bases lay between the germline ends. In DNA, the CDR3 is TGTGCCAGCAGCGTAGGGCCTGGAAAGGACGGCTACACCTTC. Translation gives CASSVGPGKDGYTF.

V gene TRBV6-1 combines with J gene TRBJ2-1, with 7 positions matching TRBD1. Germline V gene sequence: CDR1 MNHNS, CDR2 SASEGT. The CDR3 is 12 residues long. The V gene end was trimmed by 6 bases and the J gene end by 9 bases; junction bases not matched to a gene: 5. The CDR3 DNA reads as TGTGCCAGCAGGGAACAGGGGTTTGAGCAGTTCTTC. The encoded protein is CASREQGFEQFF.

V usage is TRBV5-6 and J usage is TRBJ1-2; D gene ambiguous. V shed 0 bases and J shed 13 bases, with 16 bases lying between them. The CDR3 length is 13 residues. Germline V gene lookup returns CDR1 SGHDT and CDR2 YYEEEE. The CDR3 DNA follows: TGTGCCAGCAGCTTGGGACGTGCGGGGTATTGCACCTTC. Translation: CASSLGRAGYCTF.

The genes are TRBV7-9 and TRBJ2-3; 9 bases agree with TRBD2. Germline lookup yields CDR1 SEHNR and CDR2 FQNEAQ (reference sequence). The CDR3 is 11 amino acids. Unmatched junction bases numbered 1, after V lost 3 bases and J lost 12 bases. This CDR3 is CASSFGTSQYF. For the CDR3, the DNA is TGTGCCAGCAGCTTCGGGACTAGCCAGTATTTT.

This clone showed up just a few times. The chain recombines TRBV4-1 with TRBJ1-1; D is unresolved. The CDR3 sequence is 12 residues long. Looked up from germline, CDR1 is MGHRA and CDR2 is YSYEKL. Trimming took off 0 bases at V and 6 bases at J, with 5 bases between the two ends. CDR3 DNA sequence: TGCGCCAGCAGCCAAGAAGACGCTGAAGCTTTCTTT. Translating it yields CASSQEDAEAFF.

This chain uses TRBV2 with TRBJ1-5; D is ambiguous. Germline CDR1 and CDR2: SNHLY and FYNNEI. The CDR3 runs 14 residues. Trimming removed 3 bases from V and 4 bases from J, with 10 bases in between. CDR3 amino acids: CASSDSGINQPQHF. CDR3 nucleotide sequence: TGTGCCAGCAGTGATTCGGGAATAAATCAGCCCCAGCATTTT.

This clone has a handful of counts. CDR3 in amino acids: CASTRIRVYNEQFF. The CDR3 region has the DNA TGTGCCAGCACCCGAATAAGGGTTTACAATGAGCAGTTCTTC. The rearrangement uses TRBV13 and TRBJ2-1; D is undetermined. This CDR3 contains 14 residues. Germline values: CDR1 PRHDT, CDR2 FYEKMQ (reference sequence). V was shortened by 7 bases and J by 4 bases, with 14 bases between the two germline ends.

V usage is TRBV5-1 and J usage is TRBJ2-7, with 7 bases lining up with TRBD2. Germline loops: CDR1 SGHRS, CDR2 YFSETQ. The CDR3 runs 15 residues. The V gene end was trimmed by 2 bases and the J gene end by 5 bases; junction bases not matched to a gene: 10. CDR3 amino acids: CASSFFVREGDEQYF. In DNA form, the CDR3 reads TGCGCCAGCAGCTTCTTTGTCAGGGAGGGCGACGAGCAGTACTTC. The full variable domain, its missing parts supplied by reference TRBV5-1 and TRBJ2-7, is KAGVTQTPRYLIKTRGQQVTLSCSPISGHRSVSWYQQTPGQGLQFLFEYFSETQRNKGNFPGRFSGRQFSNSRSEMNVSTLELGDSALYLCASSFFVREGDEQYFGPGTRLTVT.

The chain joins TRBV4-1 to TRBJ1-5; D may be TRBD1 (5 bases). The V and J ends lost 0 bases and 9 bases respectively, with 9 bases between them. The CDR3 sequence is 13 residues long. Germline V gene lookup returns CDR1 MGHRA and CDR2 YSYEKL. The CDR3: CASSQEGPRPQHF. The CDR3, as DNA: TGCGCCAGCAGCCAAGAGGGGCCCCGGCCCCAGCATTTT.

The chain combines TRBV4-1 with TRBJ2-4; weak D call: TRBD1 (5 bases). CDR3 length equals 16 residues. Germline loops: CDR1 MGHRA, CDR2 YSYEKL. The V end was cut by 3 bases, the J end by 0 bases, with 12 bases between. CDR3 sequence: CASSQGQGGAKNIQYF. The CDR3 DNA reads TGCGCCAGCAGCCAGGGGCAGGGTGGAGCCAAAAACATTCAGTACTTC.

The rearrangement links TRBV5-1 to TRBJ2-7, with unresolved D. Per the germline V gene, CDR1 is SGHRS and CDR2 is YFSETQ. V was clipped by 5 bases and J by 2 bases, with 14 bases between them. The CDR3 contains 14 residues. CDR3 in DNA: TGCGCCAGCAGTTCCTTGGGGATTACCTACGAGCAGTACTTC. Protein sequence: CASSSLGITYEQYF.

The genes are TRBV5-1 and TRBJ2-5; the D gene could be TRBD1 or TRBD2 (6 bases each). CDR3 length equals 17 residues. Trimming left V 1 base short and J 0 bases short, with 16 bases between. Germline V gives CDR1 SGHRS, CDR2 YFSETQ. The CDR3 protein is CASSLYSGADNQETQYF. The CDR3 DNA follows: TGCGCCAGCAGCTTGTATTCGGGGGCCGATAACCAAGAGACCCAGTACTTC.

The J gene is TRBJ1-2, the V gene TRBV4-1; tentative D call: TRBD1 (6 bases). The CDR3 is made up of 16 amino acids. The V gene's germline CDR1 is MGHRA and CDR2 YSYEKL. Deletions cut 0 bases from V and 4 bases from J, with 15 bases between. The DNA for the CDR3 is TGCGCCAGCAGCCAAGATATCCAGGGGACTTCCTATGGCTACACCTTC. As protein: CASSQDIQGTSYGYTF.

This chain links TRBV18 with TRBJ2-3; 9 bases match TRBD2. The length of the CDR3 is 17 residues. CDR1 is KGHSH and CDR2 is LQKENI in the germline V gene. Unmatched junction bases numbered 7, after V lost 0 bases and J lost 3 bases. The CDR3 DNA follows: TGTGCCAGCTCACCACCCACGCCTAGCGGGGAGACAGATACGCAGTATTTT. Translation: CASSPPTPSGETDTQYF.

V is TRBV5-4 and J is TRBJ1-4; no clear D. CDR3 size: 20 residues. Germline CDR1 SGHNT, CDR2 YYREEE (reference sequence). The germline V and J ends were trimmed by 0 bases and 0 bases, with 21 bases remaining between them. The CDR3 sequence: CASSLETNGRVGATNEKLFF. In DNA form, the CDR3 reads TGTGCCAGCAGCTTGGAAACAAATGGACGGGTTGGTGCAACTAATGAAAAACTGTTTTTT.

The V and J genes are TRBV9 and TRBJ1-1; no clear D. From germline, CDR1 is SGDLS and CDR2 YYNGEE. Trimming stripped 4 bases from V and 5 bases from J, with 15 bases between. The CDR3 extends over 14 amino acids. CDR3 loop: CASSPPTRPTEAFF. Written as DNA, the CDR3 is TGTGCCAGCAGCCCCCCTACGCGGCCTACTGAAGCTTTCTTT.

V is TRBV11-2 and J is TRBJ1-2; tentative D call: TRBD1 (5 bases). The CDR3 extends over 13 amino acids. CDR1 SGHAT and CDR2 FQNNGV come from the germline V gene. The V end lost 7 bases, the J end lost 6 bases, and 15 bases lay between the germline ends. CDR3 DNA: TGTGCCAGCACCTCCCTCGGGGGGGATGGCTACACCTTC. Its translation: CASTSLGGDGYTF.

This clone has a single count. The J gene is TRBJ2-7, the V gene TRBV30, with TRBD2 matching over 8 bases. The CDR3 runs 14 residues. The ends lost 3 bases at V and 6 bases at J; junction bases unmatched: 10. CDR1 is GTSNPN, CDR2 SVGIG, per germline (reference sequence). The CDR3: CAWSSGGGLVEQYF. CDR3 coding DNA: TGTGCCTGGAGCTCCGGGGGGGGACTAGTCGAGCAGTACTTC.